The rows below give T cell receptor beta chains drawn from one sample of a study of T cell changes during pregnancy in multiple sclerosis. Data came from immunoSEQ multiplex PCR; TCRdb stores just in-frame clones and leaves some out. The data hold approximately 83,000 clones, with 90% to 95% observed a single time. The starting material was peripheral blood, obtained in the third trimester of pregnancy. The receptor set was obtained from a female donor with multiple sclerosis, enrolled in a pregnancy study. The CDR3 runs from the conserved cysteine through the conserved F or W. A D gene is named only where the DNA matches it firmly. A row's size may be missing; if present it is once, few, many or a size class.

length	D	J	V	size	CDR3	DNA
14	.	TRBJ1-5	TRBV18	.	CASSQNRVNQPQHF	TGTGCCAGCTCACAAAACAGGGTTAACCAGCCCCAGCATTTT
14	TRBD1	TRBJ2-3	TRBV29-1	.	CSVDWDRSTDTQYF	TGCAGCGTTGACTGGGACAGGTCCACAGATACGCAGTATTTT
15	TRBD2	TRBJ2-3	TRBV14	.	CASSLLGGSVDTQYF	TGTGCCAGCAGCCTCCTCGGCGGGAGCGTGGATACGCAGTATTTT
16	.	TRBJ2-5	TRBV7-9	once	CASSPPARGDRETQYF	TGTGCCAGCAGCCCCCCCGCCAGGGGGGATCGAGAGACCCAGTACTTC
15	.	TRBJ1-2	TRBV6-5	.	CASSSGTKESYGYTF	TGTGCCAGCAGTTCCGGGACAAAGGAATCGTATGGCTACACCTTC
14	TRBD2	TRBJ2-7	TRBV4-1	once	CASSQAGTSGRAYF	TGCGCCAGCAGCCAAGCCGGGACTAGCGGGAGGGCATACTTC
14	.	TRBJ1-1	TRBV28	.	CASSLLLRGNRIFF	TGTGCCAGCAGTTTATTATTGCGGGGAAACAGAATCTTCTTT
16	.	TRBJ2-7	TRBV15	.	CATSRDRSGDSYEQYF	TGTGCCACCAGCAGAGATCGGAGCGGTGACTCCTACGAGCAGTACTTC
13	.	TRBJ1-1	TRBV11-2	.	CASSWGRNTEAFF	TGTGCCAGCAGTTGGGGCCGGAACACTGAAGCTTTCTTT
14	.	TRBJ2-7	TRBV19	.	CASSKSSISYEQYF	TGTGCCAGTAGTAAGTCCTCTATCTCCTACGAGCAGTACTTC
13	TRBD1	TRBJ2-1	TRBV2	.	CASGRDSINEQFF	TGTGCCAGCGGCCGGGACAGCATCAATGAGCAGTTCTTC
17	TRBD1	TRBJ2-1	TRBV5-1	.	CASSFPRTGSSYNEQFF	TGCGCCAGCAGCTTTCCTAGGACAGGGAGCTCCTACAATGAGCAGTTCTTC
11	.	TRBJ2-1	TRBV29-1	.	CSVEDQIEQFF	TGCAGCGTTGAAGATCAGATAGAGCAGTTCTTC
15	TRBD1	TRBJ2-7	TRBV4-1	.	CASSPGTGGIYEQYF	TGCGCCAGCAGCCCCGGGACAGGGGGCATCTACGAGCAGTACTTC
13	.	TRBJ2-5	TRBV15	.	CATSRDPGETQYF	TGTGCCACCAGCAGAGATCCGGGAGAGACCCAGTACTTC
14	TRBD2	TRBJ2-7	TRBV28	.	CASSLKRDAYEQYF	TGTGCCAGCAGTTTAAAGCGGGACGCCTACGAGCAGTACTTC
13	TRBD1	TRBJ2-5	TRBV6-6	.	CASSRDSKGTQYF	TGTGCCAGCAGCAGGGACAGCAAGGGGACCCAGTACTTC
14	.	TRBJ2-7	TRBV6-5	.	CASGIDGQVYEQYF	TGTGCCAGCGGGATAGATGGACAAGTCTACGAGCAGTACTTC
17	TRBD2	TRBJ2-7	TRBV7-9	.	CASGQRLGLAGGSEQYF	TGTGCCAGCGGACAAAGACTGGGACTAGCGGGAGGATCCGAGCAGTACTTC
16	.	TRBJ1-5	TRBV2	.	CASSEYAGGGGGPQHF	TGTGCCAGCAGTGAATACGCGGGCGGAGGGGGGGGGCCCCAGCATTTT
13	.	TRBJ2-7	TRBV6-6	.	CASSYSGAWEQYF	TGTGCCAGCAGTTACTCAGGGGCGTGGGAGCAGTACTTC
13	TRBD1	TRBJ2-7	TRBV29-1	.	CSVEGRGSYEQYF	TGCAGCGTTGAAGGCAGGGGGTCCTACGAGCAGTACTTC
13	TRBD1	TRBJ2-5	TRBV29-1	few	CSALRQGEETQYF	TGCAGCGCCCTTCGACAGGGGGAAGAGACCCAGTACTTC
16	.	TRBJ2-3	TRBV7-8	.	CASSFGGSLYTDTQYF	TGTGCCAGCAGCTTTGGGGGCAGCCTTTACACAGATACGCAGTATTTT
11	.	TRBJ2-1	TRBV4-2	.	CASSHNNEQFF	TGTGCCAGCAGCCACAACAATGAGCAGTTCTTC
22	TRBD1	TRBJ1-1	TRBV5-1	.	CASSLPKGQVGRQALVHGEAFF	TGCGCCAGCAGTCTTCCAAAAGGACAGGTAGGACGTCAAGCCCTAGTACACGGTGAAGCTTTCTTT
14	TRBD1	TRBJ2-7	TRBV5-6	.	CASSKGQGAYEQYF	TGTGCCAGCAGCAAGGGACAGGGTGCCTACGAGCAGTACTTC
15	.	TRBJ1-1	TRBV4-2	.	CASNPSPGMNTEAFF	TGTGCCAGCAACCCATCGCCGGGGATGAACACTGAAGCTTTCTTT
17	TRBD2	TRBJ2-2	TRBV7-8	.	CASSFWTSGSNTGELFF	TGTGCCAGCAGCTTCTGGACTAGCGGGAGCAACACCGGGGAGCTGTTTTTT
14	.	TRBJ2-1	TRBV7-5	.	CARNGITANNEQFF	TGTGCCAGAAACGGGATCACTGCTAACAATGAGCAGTTCTTC
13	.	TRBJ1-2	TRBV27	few	CASSPTRDYGYTF	TGTGCCAGCAGTCCTACCAGGGATTATGGCTACACCTTC
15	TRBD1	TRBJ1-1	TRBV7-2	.	CASSLGGQGVNRAFF	TGTGCCAGCAGCTTGGGGGGACAGGGCGTCAATAGGGCTTTCTTT
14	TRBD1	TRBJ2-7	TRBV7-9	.	CASSILSGTDEQYF	TGTGCCAGCAGCATCTTATCTGGGACAGACGAGCAGTACTTC
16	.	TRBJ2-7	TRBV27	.	CASSPTVRDTTYEQYF	TGTGCCAGCAGCCCGACTGTGAGGGATACGACCTACGAGCAGTACTTC
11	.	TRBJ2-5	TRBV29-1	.	CSVEEWETQYF	TGCAGCGTTGAGGAGTGGGAGACCCAGTACTTC
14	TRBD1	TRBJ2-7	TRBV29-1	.	CSVYDDRGTYEQYF	TGCAGCGTGTACGACGACAGGGGGACCTACGAGCAGTACTTC
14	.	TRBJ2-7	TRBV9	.	CASSVAAGPYEQYF	TGTGCCAGCAGCGTAGCCGCAGGGCCCTACGAGCAGTACTTC
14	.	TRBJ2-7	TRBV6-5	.	CASSYGRSSYEQYF	TGTGCCAGCAGTTACGGGAGATCCTCCTACGAGCAGTACTTC
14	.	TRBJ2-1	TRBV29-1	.	CSVVSASSYNEQFF	TGCAGCGTTGTCTCCGCCAGCTCCTACAATGAGCAGTTCTTC
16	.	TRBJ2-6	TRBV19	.	CASSIPGRFGANVLTF	TGTGCCAGTAGTATACCCGGTAGATTCGGGGCCAACGTCCTGACTTTC
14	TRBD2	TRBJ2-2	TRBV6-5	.	CASSGLAGIGELFF	TGTGCCAGCAGCGGACTAGCGGGAATCGGGGAGCTGTTTTTT
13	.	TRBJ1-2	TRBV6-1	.	CASSEASRAGYTF	TGTGCCAGCAGTGAAGCCAGCAGGGCCGGCTACACCTTC
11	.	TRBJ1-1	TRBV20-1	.	CSQVGNTEAFF	TGCAGTCAAGTCGGGAACACTGAAGCTTTCTTT
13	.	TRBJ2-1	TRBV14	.	CASSPEGGQEQFF	TGTGCCAGCAGCCCCGAGGGGGGACAGGAGCAGTTCTTC
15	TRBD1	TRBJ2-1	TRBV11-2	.	CASSNLRTGLNEQFF	TGTGCCAGCAGCAACCTGAGGACAGGGTTGAATGAGCAGTTCTTC